Detailed here is one T cell receptor (beta chain). Its recognized antigen is unknown. The input lacks base qualities; no much larger clone sits a single base away. Per the germline V gene, LGHNA is the CDR1 and YSLEER is the CDR2. The CDR3 goes from the cysteine to the phenylalanine over 13 residues. The sequence is cut down to CDR3 DNA, 39 bases in frame from base 1. Trimming costs V 0 bases and J 7 bases, and their ends lie 7 bases apart. The sample originates from a study of beta chain features in type 1 diabetes (dated by TCRdb to the late 2010s). With respect to the entire study: Patients and healthy donors did not differ in mean age, gender distribution, total cell number or subset yield. Across all samples, fewer than 130 million sorted cells were examined, and cell number per subset correlated strongly with RNA yield. The study compared the TCRB repertoires of sorted circulating CD4+ T cell subsets in recently diagnosed type 1 diabetes patients with those in matched healthy donors. Naive and central memory subsets were obtained from all 30 or so donors, but regulatory and stem cell-like memory subsets were isolated from only 8 patients and about 8 healthy donors. The study at large found these results: Because cDNA rather than genomic DNA was sequenced, highly expressing activated cells could have been over-represented, although no difference in activation and CD3 levels was found between groups. Shorter templates might be favored by PCR, yet because patient and control samples were amplified and corrected together, any such skew would affect both groups equally. Type 1 diabetes patients showed a moderate but significant shortening of TCRB CDR3 length in all four CD4+ subsets. At VDJ recombination sites, patients with type 1 diabetes made fewer insertions and deleted more nucleotides, a pattern implying thymic rearrangement abnormalities. Naive, central memory and regulatory TCRB repertoires appeared to be more similar among patients than among healthy donors. Because the HLA sub-analyses included only small numbers of individuals, any influence of HLA type on TCRB rearrangement was left unresolved.

From each donor, a single peripheral blood sample of approximately 0.11 L on average was drawn into heparinised tubes. A BD FACSAria II was used to sort naive, central memory, regulatory and stem cell-like memory CD4+ T cells with a panel that included CD45RO, CCR7, CD25, CD127, CD95 and CD27. A purity above 95% was achieved for all sorted populations. PBMCs were isolated right away by Lymphoprep density gradient centrifugation and were stained directly, without culture. Samples were stained and sorted in pairs, with one healthy donor and one patient per experiment, so that batch effects were minimized. The High Capacity cDNA Reverse Transcription Kit was used to reverse transcribe all of the isolated RNA, meaning that expressed TCRB transcripts were what got sequenced. Deep immunoSEQ sequencing was applied to naive, central memory and regulatory T cell samples, giving an average of roughly 3.5 million total reads per sample. After sorted cells were lysed in RLT buffer, RNA was extracted with DNase-treated RNeasy Micro or Mini kits, with the choice depending on cell number. Each cell subset was processed on its own to prevent cross-contamination, while patient and healthy donor samples were processed together. The immunoSEQ multiplex PCR was used to amplify TCRB sequences from cDNA, generating 87-bp fragments that spanned the CDR3 region. Sequencing of the amplicons was done on the Illumina HiSeq platform. Turning to the authors' computational methods: PCR bias was corrected computationally using synthetic template baselines, and reads within Hamming distance 2 were collapsed, with unmergeable singletons discarded. Reads were aligned to IMGT to assign V, D and J genes, CDR3 length, and insertions or deletions at six rearrangement sites. Within each subset, clonotype counts were normalized to sorted cell number, and only after that were true diversity and Gini coefficients computed with the tcR R package. Repertoire sharing was quantified using the overlap coefficient calculated on TCRB nucleotide sequences. Out-of-frame TCRB sequences from naive cells were analyzed to stand in for the pre-selection repertoire. The table was pulled from immuneACCESS by TCRdb, which kept in-frame rearrangements only. Such tables lose some clones; where checked, under half of the loss comes from unresolved V genes, and the rest has no known cause. V and J calls and clone size are copied from that table; D and trimming were computed from the DNA. This sample gives hundreds of thousands of clones in total; about 16% of them show up just once. The top ten hold more than 0.08% of the sample.

The TCR sequence derives from a young man in good health. The sequenced sample consisted of naive CD4+ T cells from blood. The sample's cell subset or site label, decoded: true naive CD4+ T cells. The chain is made from TRBV4-3 and TRBJ1-5, and the D gene may be TRBD1, 6 bases matching. CDR3 protein: CASSQERGQPQHF. The DNA sequence is as follows: TGCGCCAGCAGCCAAGAAAGGGGGCAGCCCCAGCATTTT.